This TCR beta chain was sequenced for a study of blood T cell repertoires in COVID-19. Turning to the study itself: Acute and convalescent COVID-19 samples came from the United States, Italy and Spain. In each case, the material was cDNA or gDNA derived from T cells, B-cell-depleted T cells, or PBMCs.

Source study methods: The authors estimated nucleated cell counts from reference gene primer amplification. TCRdb's copy holds only in-frame clones and misses some; the assay was immunoSEQ multiplex PCR. V, J and clone size are those of that table, while D and trimming were read from the DNA. Among around 95,000 clones listed, roughly nine tenths were seen once. CDR3 length equals 15 residues. J gave up 0 bases and V 5 bases, and 6 bases lay outside the gene matches. The germline V gene has CDR1 SGHNT and CDR2 YENEEA. The V call is TRBV11-3, the J call TRBJ2-7; 8 nucleotides align to TRBD1. This receptor was obtained from a man aged 25-40 years in a cohort sampled during active COVID-19. The sequenced sample consisted of peripheral blood. The CDR3 region has the DNA TGTGCCAGCAGCCTCGGACAGGGACACTCCTACGAGCAGTACTTC. This sequence encodes CASSLGQGHSYEQYF.